One and the same sample provided the 15 T cell receptor beta chains below, sequenced in a study of T cell changes during pregnancy in multiple sclerosis. Profiled with immunoSEQ multiplex PCR; TCRdb holds only in-frame clones, not every one. The data contain 65,000 or so clones, roughly 88% of them seen just once; the ten biggest clones take up about 2%. Sequenced material: peripheral blood, taken in the second trimester of pregnancy. Receptors were obtained from a female donor in good health, enrolled as a control in a pregnancy study.

The chain has TRBV7-9 and TRBJ2-1; 8 bases line up with TRBD2. The CDR3 is 16 residues long. V shed 5 bases, J shed 3 bases, and the junction held 9 bases outside the gene matches. The germline V gene encodes CDR1 SEHNR and CDR2 FQNEAQ (reference sequence). CDR3 amino acids: CASSAALAGLYNEQFF. As DNA, the CDR3 is TGTGCCAGCAGCGCCGCCCTAGCGGGCCTCTACAATGAGCAGTTCTTC. The whole variable domain, remainder taken from reference TRBV7-9 and TRBJ2-1, is DTGVSQNPRHKITKRGQNVTFRCDPISEHNRLYWYRQTLGQGPEFLTYFQNEAQLEKSRLLSDRFSAERPKGSFSTLEIQRTEQGDSAMYLCASSAALAGLYNEQFFGPGTRLTVL.

The rearrangement joins TRBV9 to TRBJ2-2, with a tentative D call TRBD2 (5 bases). The CDR3 has 16 residues. V was pared by 0 bases and J by 3 bases, with 12 bases between. Germline lookup yields CDR1 SGDLS and CDR2 YYNGEE. CDR3 loop: CASSVDFGSYTGELFF. DNA for the CDR3: TGTGCCAGCAGCGTAGATTTTGGGAGTTACACCGGGGAGCTGTTTTTT. Full variable domain (remainder filled in from reference TRBV9 and TRBJ2-2): DSGVTQTPKHLITATGQRVTLRCSPRSGDLSVYWYQQSLDQGLQFLIQYYNGEERAKGNILERFSAQQFPDLHSELNLSSLELGDSALYFCASSVDFGSYTGELFFGEGSRLTVL.

This clone was counted only a few times. The genes are TRBV25-1 and TRBJ1-1, with a tentative D call TRBD1 (5 bases). Germline V CDR1 and CDR2: MGHDK, SYGVNS. The ends were cut back, 6 bases at V and 2 bases at J, with 13 bases in the middle. There are 14 residues in the CDR3. In nucleotides, the CDR3 is TGTGCCAGCAGGGGGAATGGGGCCAACACTGAAGCTTTCTTT. This encodes CASRGNGANTEAFF.

The chain combines TRBV6-1 with TRBJ2-1; TRBD2 is a possible D gene (6 bases). Germline V CDR1 and CDR2: MNHNS, SASEGT. Trimming stripped 4 bases from V and 5 bases from J, with 15 bases between. This CDR3 has 15 residues. Here the CDR3 DNA reads TGTGCCAGCAGTGGAGTAGAGTGGGGGGACAATGAGCAGTTCTTC. Its translation is CASSGVEWGDNEQFF.

This clone appeared once. The chain has TRBV18 and TRBJ2-7; D call uncertain. Germline V gene lookup returns CDR1 KGHSH and CDR2 LQKENI. The germline V and J ends were trimmed by 0 bases and 0 bases, with 6 bases remaining between them. The CDR3 has 14 residues. The CDR3 DNA follows: TGTGCCAGCTCACCACCGGTCTACTCCTACGAGCAGTACTTC. Amino acid sequence: CASSPPVYSYEQYF.

The table lists this clone with a count of one. The rearrangement uses TRBV19 and TRBJ1-5, with TRBD1 as a possible D gene (5 bases). V was shortened by 3 bases and J by 0 bases, with 18 bases between the two germline ends. CDR3 length: 18 residues. The germline CDR1 and CDR2 sequences are LNHDA and SQIVND (reference sequence). The CDR3 DNA sequence: TGTGCCAGTAGTATTTCGGGGGACGGGACCTTTAGCAATCAGCCCCAGCATTTT. Amino acid sequence: CASSISGDGTFSNQPQHF.

The gene calls are TRBV6-1 and TRBJ1-5; D gene ambiguous. CDR3 length: 15 amino acids. Germline CDR1 and CDR2: MNHNS and SASEGT. Trimming stripped 0 bases from V and 1 base from J, with 7 bases between. DNA for the CDR3: TGTGCCAGCAGTGAAGCAGCGGGGAGCAATCAGCCCCAGCATTTT. Amino acids: CASSEAAGSNQPQHF.

The J gene is TRBJ1-3, the V gene TRBV5-1; no definite D call. The V end was cut by 2 bases, the J end by 0 bases, with 15 bases between. CDR3 length equals 17 residues. CDR1 is SGHRS, CDR2 YFSETQ, per germline. The CDR3 DNA follows: TGCGCCAGCAGCTTTGATGGGCCCACCCGCTCTGGAAACACCATATATTTT. It codes for CASSFDGPTRSGNTIYF.

This clone was recorded a few times. One end of the junction varies from germline; a read error may be responsible. The chain carries TRBV7-7 and TRBJ2-1, with 9 bases matching TRBD2. The CDR3 contains 16 residues. The germline gives CDR1 SSHAT, CDR2 FNYEAQ (reference sequence). In nucleotides, the CDR3 is TGTGCTAGCAGCTTTTATAGCGGGGGCCCTAACAATGAGCAGTTCTTC. Protein product: CASSFYSGGPNNEQFF.

The chain couples TRBV11-3 to TRBJ2-5; 11 nucleotides agree with TRBD2. Trimming cost V 1 base and J 2 bases; bases outside gene matches: 6. CDR3 length: 17 amino acids. Germline V gene lookup returns CDR1 SGHNT and CDR2 YENEEA. CDR3 protein: CASSLGATSGGQETQYF. The CDR3 nucleotides read TGTGCCAGCAGCTTAGGGGCTACTAGCGGGGGTCAAGAGACCCAGTACTTC.

The chain couples TRBV27 to TRBJ2-5; 8 bases fit TRBD2. The CDR3 runs to 15 residues. After removal of 5 bases from V and 3 bases from J, the junction contained 8 bases not matched to a gene. Germline V lookup: CDR1 MNHEY, CDR2 SMNVEV (reference sequence). The CDR3 DNA reads as TGTGCCAGCAGTCCCGTGGGACTAGGGAAAGAGACCCAGTACTTC. Protein: CASSPVGLGKETQYF.

This clone was observed a single time. The CDR3: CASTGGQLQETQYF. CDR3 in DNA: TGTGCCAGCACCGGAGGACAGCTCCAAGAGACCCAGTACTTC. The chain links TRBV6-1 to TRBJ2-5; maybe TRBD1 (6 bases). The CDR3 loop spans 14 amino acids. V shed 7 bases and J shed 1 base, with 13 bases lying between them. CDR1 is MNHNS, CDR2 SASEGT, per germline.

The genes are TRBV28 and TRBJ2-5; no clear D. Germline V lookup: CDR1 MDHEN, CDR2 SYDVKM. V gave up 9 bases and J gave up 0 bases, with 8 bases separating them. CDR3 length: 12 amino acids. CDR3: CASSDYQETQYF. The CDR3 DNA sequence: TGTGCCAGTTCAGACTACCAAGAGACCCAGTACTTC.

The rearrangement uses TRBV4-2 and TRBJ1-2; tentative D call: TRBD1 (6 bases). The V end was cut by 0 bases, the J end by 2 bases, with 22 bases between. CDR1 LGHNA and CDR2 YNFKEQ come from the germline V gene. The CDR3 consists of 19 residues. CDR3 sequence: CASSQDWGRQGVGNYGYTF. The CDR3 DNA reads TGTGCCAGCAGCCAAGATTGGGGGCGACAAGGGGTCGGGAACTATGGCTACACCTTC.

The gene calls are TRBV5-1 and TRBJ2-7, with a weak D call TRBD1 (6 bases). V lost 0 bases and J lost 5, with 18 bases in between. The CDR3 covers 16 residues. The germline gives CDR1 SGHRS, CDR2 YFSETQ. CDR3 in DNA: TGCGCCAGCAGCTTGGCCGCAGGGGCGCTCCGAAACGAGCAGTACTTC. Its protein is CASSLAAGALRNEQYF.